This entry lists 17 T cell receptor beta chains sequenced from one sample in a study of PD-1 blockade in classical Hodgkin lymphoma. Patients all relapsed after autologous stem cell transplantation, and there was variation in brentuximab vedotin exposure. Here immunoSEQ multiplex PCR was the method, and the copy in TCRdb shows in-frame clones only, minus some. The data show some 95,000 clones, roughly nine tenths seen once. The starting material was peripheral blood mononuclear cells (PBMCs), obtained before the second cycle of nivolumab. All receptors come from a human donor with classical Hodgkin lymphoma.

The J gene is TRBJ2-5, the V gene TRBV29-1, with 9 bases matching TRBD1. Germline CDR1 SQVTM, CDR2 ANQGSEA. This CDR3 is built from 15 residues. The ends lost 0 bases at V and 5 bases at J; junction bases unmatched: 7. CDR3 sequence reads: CSVEDRAGTGETQYF. Written as DNA, the CDR3 is TGCAGCGTTGAAGATCGGGCCGGGACAGGGGAGACCCAGTACTTC.

CDR3: CASSIRGPRTEAFF. The CDR3 DNA reads as TGCGCCAGCAGTATTAGGGGACCGAGAACTGAAGCTTTCTTT. The J gene is TRBJ1-1, the V gene TRBV5-1, with D possibly TRBD1 on 5 matching bases. CDR3 length: 14 residues. Germline CDR1 is SGHRS and CDR2 is YFSETQ. V lost 5 bases to trimming and J lost 5 bases, with 16 bases between them. Using reference TRBV5-1 and TRBJ1-1 for the parts outside the CDR3, the full variable domain is KAGVTQTPRYLIKTRGQQVTLSCSPISGHRSVSWYQQTPGQGLQFLFEYFSETQRNKGNFPGRFSGRQFSNSRSEMNVSTLELGDSALYLCASSIRGPRTEAFFGQGTRLTVV.

This clone came up a few times. The V gene is TRBV5-8, the J gene TRBJ1-1, with no clear D. The ends were cut back, 7 bases at V and 4 bases at J, with 14 bases in the middle. This CDR3 is built from 13 residues. The V gene's germline CDR1 is SGHTS and CDR2 YDEGEE. The CDR3 DNA reads as TGTGCCAGCGCTTACCGGGCTTCCACTGAAGCTTTCTTT. Amino acid sequence: CASAYRASTEAFF.

The chain links TRBV19 to TRBJ1-5, with 9 bases aligning to TRBD1. CDR1 is LNHDA, CDR2 SQIVND, per germline (reference sequence). This CDR3 is built from 15 residues. With 4 bases clipped from V and 5 bases from J, the junction kept 6 bases outside the gene matches. CDR3 in amino acids: CASSTRDRAYQPQHF. The CDR3 DNA is TGTGCCAGTAGTACCCGGGACAGGGCCTATCAGCCCCAGCATTTT.

V usage is TRBV9 and J usage is TRBJ2-1, with 12 bases fitting TRBD2. The CDR3 has 17 amino acids. Germline V lookup: CDR1 SGDLS, CDR2 YYNGEE. The J segment lost 2 bases and the V segment lost 4 bases, leaving 7 bases of the junction unmatched. CDR3 loop: CASSPRLAGDPYNEQFF. The CDR3 nucleotides are TGTGCCAGCAGCCCGCGACTAGCGGGAGATCCCTACAATGAGCAGTTCTTC.

The chain combines TRBV18 with TRBJ1-4; 9 positions match TRBD1. CDR1 and CDR2 from the germline V gene are KGHSH and LQKENI. V was clipped by 3 bases and J by 0 bases; unmatched bases: 8. There are 18 residues in the CDR3. CDR3 protein: CASSPRRTGVATNEKLFF. In DNA form, the CDR3 reads TGTGCCAGCTCACCCCGACGGACAGGGGTCGCAACTAATGAAAAACTGTTTTTT. The entire variable domain, with the rest obtained from reference TRBV18 and TRBJ1-4, is as follows: NAGVMQNPRHLVRRRGQEARLRCSPMKGHSHVYWYRQLPEEGLKFMVYLQKENIIDESGMPKERFSAEFPKEGPSILRIQQVVRGDSAAYFCASSPRRTGVATNEKLFFGSGTQLSVL.

This chain links TRBV15 with TRBJ2-1, with D possibly called TRBD1 or TRBD2 (5 bases each). This CDR3 region has 16 residues. Germline CDR1 and CDR2: LNHNV and YYDKDF (reference sequence). With 4 bases removed from V and 7 bases from J, the gap between germline ends came to 20 bases. The CDR3 coding sequence is TGTGCCACCAGCATCGCGAGGGGACCCCAGCGTAATGAGCAGTTCTTC. Translating gives CATSIARGPQRNEQFF. The full variable domain, rest sourced from reference TRBV15 and TRBJ2-1, is DAMVIQNPRYQVTQFGKPVTLSCSQTLNHNVMYWYQQKSSQAPKLLFHYYDKDFNNEADTPDNFQSRRPNTSFCFLDIRSPGLGDTAMYLCATSIARGPQRNEQFFGPGTRLTVL.

CDR3 residues: CASSARGHYGYTF. Written as DNA, the CDR3 is TGTGCCAGCAGTGCCAGGGGGCACTATGGCTACACCTTC. V is TRBV6-1 and J is TRBJ1-2; 8 positions match TRBD1. The CDR3 length is 13 residues. V was pared by 4 bases and J by 3 bases, with 1 base of the junction left unmatched. Germline lookup yields CDR1 MNHNS and CDR2 SASEGT.

In DNA, the CDR3 is TGTGCCAGCAGCCGAAACCGAGAGAACACTGAAGCTTTCTTT. This codes for CASSRNRENTEAFF. The V call is TRBV28, the J call TRBJ1-1, with D unresolved. Trimming stripped 6 bases from V and 1 base from J, with 12 bases between. This CDR3 comprises 14 residues. Per the germline V gene, CDR1 is MDHEN and CDR2 is SYDVKM. Full variable domain (rest looked up from reference TRBV28 and TRBJ1-1): DVKVTQSSRYLVKRTGEKVFLECVQDMDHENMFWYRQDPGLGLRLIYFSYDVKMKEKGDIPEGYSVSREKKERFSLILESASTNQTSMYLCASSRNRENTEAFFGQGTRLTVV.

The chain uses TRBV25-1 and TRBJ2-2; D gene uncertain. Per the germline V gene, CDR1 is MGHDK and CDR2 is SYGVNS. V was clipped by 0 bases and J by 5 bases, with 7 bases between them. CDR3 length equals 14 residues. The CDR3 loop is CASSEYWETGELFF. DNA of the CDR3: TGTGCCAGCAGTGAATACTGGGAAACCGGGGAGCTGTTTTTT.

The CDR3 region is CASSPGVDGYGYTF. In DNA, the CDR3 is TGTGCCAGCAGCCCGGGAGTGGATGGGTATGGCTACACCTTC. The chain uses TRBV11-3 and TRBJ1-2; D gene ambiguous. Germline lookup yields CDR1 SGHNT and CDR2 YENEEA. The CDR3 consists of 14 residues. Trimming shortened V by 5 bases and J by 5 bases, and 15 bases separated the two germline ends.

J is TRBJ1-5 and V is TRBV27; tentative D call: TRBD1 (5 bases). There are 15 residues in the CDR3. The ends were cut back, 3 bases at V and 3 bases at J, with 12 bases in the middle. Germline lookup yields CDR1 MNHEY and CDR2 SMNVEV (reference sequence). The CDR3 nucleotides are TGTGCCAGCAGTTTGGGTCGGGGCCTCAATCAGCCCCAGCATTTT. Protein sequence: CASSLGRGLNQPQHF.

The V and J genes are TRBV18 and TRBJ1-1; D is unclear. Germline V gene data show CDR1 as KGHSH and CDR2 as LQKENI. Deletions cut 2 bases from V and 4 bases from J, with 14 bases between. This CDR3 region has 15 residues. The CDR3 DNA is TGTGCCAGCTCACCAAATTCAGTGCTCGGCACTGAAGCTTTCTTT. It is translated as CASSPNSVLGTEAFF.

The chain has TRBV28 and TRBJ2-7, with a weak D call TRBD2 (5 bases). The CDR3 is made up of 12 amino acids. V was pared by 6 bases and J by 6 bases, with 12 bases between. CDR1 is MDHEN and CDR2 is SYDVKM in the germline V gene. The CDR3 loop reads CASSRTRIEQYF. The CDR3 DNA follows: TGTGCCAGCAGCCGGACTCGGATCGAGCAGTACTTC. The variable domain in full, completed from reference TRBV28 and TRBJ2-7, reads DVKVTQSSRYLVKRTGEKVFLECVQDMDHENMFWYRQDPGLGLRLIYFSYDVKMKEKGDIPEGYSVSREKKERFSLILESASTNQTSMYLCASSRTRIEQYFGPGTRLTVT.

The chain has TRBV11-3 and TRBJ2-7; D not certain. Trimming took 3 bases from V and 2 from J, leaving 8 bases between them. The CDR3 has 13 amino acids. Germline CDR1 is SGHNT and CDR2 is YENEEA. The CDR3 bases are TGTGCCAGCAGCTTTCGCCCGACCTACGAGCAGTACTTC. Residues: CASSFRPTYEQYF.

The chain employs TRBV9 and TRBJ2-1, with D uncertain. The length of the CDR3 is 14 residues. Germline assignment: CDR1 SGDLS and CDR2 YYNGEE. V was clipped by 0 bases and J by 2 bases, with 6 bases between them. The CDR3 region has the DNA TGTGCCAGCAGCGTAGTGAACGCCTACAATGAGCAGTTCTTC. This codes for CASSVVNAYNEQFF.

This chain joins TRBV2 and TRBJ2-5; 7 bases are a match to TRBD1. This CDR3 is built from 13 residues. V lost 5 bases, J lost 2 bases, and 2 bases stayed unmatched. Germline values: CDR1 SNHLY, CDR2 FYNNEI. Here the CDR3 reads CASSLDRQETQYF. The CDR3 bases are TGTGCCAGCAGTCTGGACAGGCAAGAGACCCAGTACTTC.